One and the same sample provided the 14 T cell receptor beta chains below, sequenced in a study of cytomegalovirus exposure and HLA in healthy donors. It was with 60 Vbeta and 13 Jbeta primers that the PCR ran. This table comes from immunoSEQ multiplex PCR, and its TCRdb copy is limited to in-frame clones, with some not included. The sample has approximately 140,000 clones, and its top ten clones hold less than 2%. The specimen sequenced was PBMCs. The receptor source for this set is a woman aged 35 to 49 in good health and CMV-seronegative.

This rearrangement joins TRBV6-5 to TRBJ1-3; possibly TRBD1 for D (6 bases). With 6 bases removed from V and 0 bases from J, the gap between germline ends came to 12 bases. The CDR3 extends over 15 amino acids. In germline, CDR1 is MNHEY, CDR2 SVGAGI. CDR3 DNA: TGTGCCAGCAGACGACAGGAGAGCTCTGGAAACACCATATATTTT. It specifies CASRRQESSGNTIYF.

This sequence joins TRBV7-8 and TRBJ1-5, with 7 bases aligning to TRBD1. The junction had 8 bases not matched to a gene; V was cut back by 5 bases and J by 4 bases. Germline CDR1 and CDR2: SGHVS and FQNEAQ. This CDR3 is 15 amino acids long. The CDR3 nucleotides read TGTGCCAGCAGCCTCGGACAGGCAGTTAATCAGCCCCAGCATTTT. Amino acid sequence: CASSLGQAVNQPQHF.

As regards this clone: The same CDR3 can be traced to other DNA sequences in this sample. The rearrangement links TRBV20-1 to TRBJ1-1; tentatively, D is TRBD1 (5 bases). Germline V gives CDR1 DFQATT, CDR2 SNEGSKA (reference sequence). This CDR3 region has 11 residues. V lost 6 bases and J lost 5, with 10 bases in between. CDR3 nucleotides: TGCAGTGCCCGTGGGGGGACTGAAGCTTTCTTT. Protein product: CSARGGTEAFF.

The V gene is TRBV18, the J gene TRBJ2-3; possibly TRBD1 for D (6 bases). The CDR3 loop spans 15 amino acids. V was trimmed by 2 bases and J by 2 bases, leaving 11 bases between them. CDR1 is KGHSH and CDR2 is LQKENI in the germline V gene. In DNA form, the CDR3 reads TGTGCCAGCTCACCAGGGTCAGGGGCCACAGATACGCAGTATTTT. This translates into CASSPGSGATDTQYF.

The CDR3 loop reads CASSQDGPGGYGYTF. DNA of the CDR3: TGCGCCAGCAGCCAAGATGGACCGGGGGGGTATGGCTACACCTTC. The J gene is TRBJ1-2, the V gene TRBV4-3; weak D call: TRBD1 (5 bases). The V end lost 0 bases, the J end lost 5 bases, and 13 bases lay between the germline ends. The CDR3 runs to 15 residues. Germline CDR1 reads LGHNA; CDR2 reads YSLEER.

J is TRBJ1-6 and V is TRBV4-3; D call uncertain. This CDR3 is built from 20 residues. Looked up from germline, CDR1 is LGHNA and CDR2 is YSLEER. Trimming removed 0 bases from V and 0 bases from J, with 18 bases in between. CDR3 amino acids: CASSQEAEAPGSSYNSPLHF. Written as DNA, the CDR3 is TGCGCCAGCAGCCAAGAGGCGGAGGCCCCTGGGAGCTCCTATAATTCACCCCTCCACTTT.

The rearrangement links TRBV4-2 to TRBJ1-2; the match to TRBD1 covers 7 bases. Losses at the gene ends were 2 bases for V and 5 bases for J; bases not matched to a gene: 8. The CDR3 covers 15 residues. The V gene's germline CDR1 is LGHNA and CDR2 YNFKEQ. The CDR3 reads CASSQHHGTAYGYTF. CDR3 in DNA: TGTGCCAGCAGCCAACACCACGGGACAGCTTATGGCTACACCTTC.

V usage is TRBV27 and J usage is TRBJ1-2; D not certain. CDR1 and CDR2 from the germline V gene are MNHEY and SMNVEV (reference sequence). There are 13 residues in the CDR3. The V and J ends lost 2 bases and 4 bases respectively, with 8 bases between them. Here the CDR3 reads CASSLTTGYGYTF. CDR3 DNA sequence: TGTGCCAGCAGTTTAACGACGGGCTATGGCTACACCTTC.

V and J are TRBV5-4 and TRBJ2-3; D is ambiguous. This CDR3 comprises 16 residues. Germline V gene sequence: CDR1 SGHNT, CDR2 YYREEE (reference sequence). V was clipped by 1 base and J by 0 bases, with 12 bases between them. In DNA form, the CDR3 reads TGTGCCAGCAGCTTGAAACAGCTTGGGAGCACAGATACGCAGTATTTT. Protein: CASSLKQLGSTDTQYF.

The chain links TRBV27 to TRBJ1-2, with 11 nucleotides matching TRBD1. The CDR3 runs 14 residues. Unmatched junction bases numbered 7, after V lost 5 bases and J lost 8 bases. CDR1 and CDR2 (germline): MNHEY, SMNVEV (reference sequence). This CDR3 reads CASSLGQGVGGYTF. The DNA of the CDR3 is TGTGCCAGCAGTCTGGGACAGGGGGTAGGAGGCTACACCTTC.

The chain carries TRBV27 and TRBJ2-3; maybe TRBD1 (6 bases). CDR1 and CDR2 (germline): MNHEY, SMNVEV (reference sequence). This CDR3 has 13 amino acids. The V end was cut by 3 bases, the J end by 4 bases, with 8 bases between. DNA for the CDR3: TGTGCCAGCAGTTTCAGGGGCCCAGATACGCAGTATTTT. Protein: CASSFRGPDTQYF.

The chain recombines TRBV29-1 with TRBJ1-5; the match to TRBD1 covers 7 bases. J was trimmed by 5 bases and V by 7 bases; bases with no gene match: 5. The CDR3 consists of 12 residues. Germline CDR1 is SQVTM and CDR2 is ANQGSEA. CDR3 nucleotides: TGCAGCGCCGCAGGGGGAGATCAGCCCCAGCATTTT. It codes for CSAAGGDQPQHF.

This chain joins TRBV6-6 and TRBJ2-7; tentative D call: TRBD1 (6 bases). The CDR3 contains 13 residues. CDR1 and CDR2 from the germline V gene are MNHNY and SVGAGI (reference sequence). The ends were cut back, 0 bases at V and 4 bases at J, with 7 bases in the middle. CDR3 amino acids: CASSYSGQYEQYF. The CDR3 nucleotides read TGTGCCAGCAGTTACTCCGGACAGTACGAGCAGTACTTC.

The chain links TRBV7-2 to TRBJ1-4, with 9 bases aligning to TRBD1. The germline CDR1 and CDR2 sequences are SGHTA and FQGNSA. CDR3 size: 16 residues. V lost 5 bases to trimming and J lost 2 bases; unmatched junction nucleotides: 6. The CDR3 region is CASSKTGGGTNEKLFF. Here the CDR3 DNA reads TGTGCCAGCAGCAAGACAGGGGGTGGGACTAATGAAAAACTGTTTTTT.